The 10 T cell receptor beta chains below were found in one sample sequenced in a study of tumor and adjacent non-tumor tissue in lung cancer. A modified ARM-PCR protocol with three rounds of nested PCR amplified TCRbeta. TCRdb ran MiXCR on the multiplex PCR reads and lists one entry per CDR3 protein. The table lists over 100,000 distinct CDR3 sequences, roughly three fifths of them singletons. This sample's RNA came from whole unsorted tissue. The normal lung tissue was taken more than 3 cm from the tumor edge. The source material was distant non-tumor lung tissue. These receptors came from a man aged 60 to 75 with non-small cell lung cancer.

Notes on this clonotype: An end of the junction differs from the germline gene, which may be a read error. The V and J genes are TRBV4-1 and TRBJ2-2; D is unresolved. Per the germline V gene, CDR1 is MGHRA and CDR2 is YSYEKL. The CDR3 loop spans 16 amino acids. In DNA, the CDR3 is TGCGCCAGCAACCAAGGGCAAGGACCCGCCACCGGCGAGCTGTTTTTT. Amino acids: CASNQGQGPATGELFF.

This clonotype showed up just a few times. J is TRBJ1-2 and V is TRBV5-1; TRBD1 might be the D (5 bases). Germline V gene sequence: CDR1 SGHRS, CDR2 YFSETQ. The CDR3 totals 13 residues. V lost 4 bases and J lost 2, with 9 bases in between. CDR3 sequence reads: CASSQTANYGYTF. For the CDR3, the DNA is TGCGCCAGCAGCCAGACAGCCAACTATGGCTACACCTTC. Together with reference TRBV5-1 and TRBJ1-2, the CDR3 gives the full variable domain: KAGVTQTPRYLIKTRGQQVTLSCSPISGHRSVSWYQQTPGQGLQFLFEYFSETQRNKGNFPGRFSGRQFSNSRSEMNVSTLELGDSALYLCASSQTANYGYTFGSGTRLTVV.

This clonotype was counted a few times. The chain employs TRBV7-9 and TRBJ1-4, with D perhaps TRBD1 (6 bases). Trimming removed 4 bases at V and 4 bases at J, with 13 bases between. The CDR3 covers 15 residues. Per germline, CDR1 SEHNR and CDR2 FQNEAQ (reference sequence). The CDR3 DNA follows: TGTGCCAGCAGCTCGAACAGGGCGTTTAATGAAAAACTGTTTTTT. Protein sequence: CASSSNRAFNEKLFF.

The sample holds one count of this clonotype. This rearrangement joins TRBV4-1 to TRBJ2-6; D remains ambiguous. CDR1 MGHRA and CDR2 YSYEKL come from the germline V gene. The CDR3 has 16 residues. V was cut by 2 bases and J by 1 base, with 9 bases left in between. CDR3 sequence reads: CASSQRYTSGANVLTF. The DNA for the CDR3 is TGCGCCAGCAGCCAACGTTACACGTCTGGGGCCAACGTCCTGACTTTC.

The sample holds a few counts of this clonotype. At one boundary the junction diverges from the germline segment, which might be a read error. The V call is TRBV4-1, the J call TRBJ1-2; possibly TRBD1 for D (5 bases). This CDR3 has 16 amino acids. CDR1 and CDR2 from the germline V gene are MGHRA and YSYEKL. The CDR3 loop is CARSPAGQGAFYGYTF. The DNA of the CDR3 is TGCGCCAGAAGCCCTGCGGGTCAGGGAGCCTTCTATGGCTACACCTTC.

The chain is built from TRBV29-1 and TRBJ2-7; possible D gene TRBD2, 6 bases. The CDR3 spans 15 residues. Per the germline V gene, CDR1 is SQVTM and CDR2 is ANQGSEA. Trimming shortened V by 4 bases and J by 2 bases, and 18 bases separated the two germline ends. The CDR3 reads CSVVSRGLIAYEQYF. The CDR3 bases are TGCAGCGTTGTTTCACGGGGGTTAATAGCCTACGAGCAGTACTTC.

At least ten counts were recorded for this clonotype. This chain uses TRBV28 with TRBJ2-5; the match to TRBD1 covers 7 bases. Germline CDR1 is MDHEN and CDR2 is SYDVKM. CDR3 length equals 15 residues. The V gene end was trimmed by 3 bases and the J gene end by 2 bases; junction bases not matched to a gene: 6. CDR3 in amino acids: CASSLVRGLQETQYF. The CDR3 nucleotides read TGTGCCAGCAGTTTGGTTAGGGGGCTGCAAGAGACCCAGTACTTC.

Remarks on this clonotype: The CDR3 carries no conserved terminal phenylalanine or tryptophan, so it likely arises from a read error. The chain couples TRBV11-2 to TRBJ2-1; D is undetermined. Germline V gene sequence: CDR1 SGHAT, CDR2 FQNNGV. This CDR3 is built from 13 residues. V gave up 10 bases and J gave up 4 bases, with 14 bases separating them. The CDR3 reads CANSLVQYNEQFV. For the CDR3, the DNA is TGTGCCAATAGCTTAGTACAGTACAATGAGCAGTTCGTC.

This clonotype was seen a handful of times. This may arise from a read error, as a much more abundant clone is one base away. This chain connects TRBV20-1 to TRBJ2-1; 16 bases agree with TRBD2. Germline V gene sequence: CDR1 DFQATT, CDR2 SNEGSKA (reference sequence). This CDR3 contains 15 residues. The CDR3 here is CGARGTSGRAREQFF. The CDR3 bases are TGCGGTGCTAGAGGGACTAGCGGGAGGGCGAGGGAGCAGTTCTTC.

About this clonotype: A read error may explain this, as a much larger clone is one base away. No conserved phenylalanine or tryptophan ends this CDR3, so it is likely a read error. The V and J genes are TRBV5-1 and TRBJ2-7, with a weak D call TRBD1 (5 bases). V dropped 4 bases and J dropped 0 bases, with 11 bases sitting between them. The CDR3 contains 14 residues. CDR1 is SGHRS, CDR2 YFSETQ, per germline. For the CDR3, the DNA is TGCGCCAGCAGCACACAGGTTTCCTCCTACGAGCAGTACTTG. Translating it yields CASSTQVSSYEQYL.